Presented here are 10 T cell receptor beta chains from one specimen sequenced in a study of T-cell memory formation after mild COVID-19. TCRdb re-called the 5' RACE reads with MiXCR, one entry per CDR3 protein. Of approximately 150,000 distinct CDR3 sequences listed, 13% are singletons. Input material: PBMCs or a T cell subset sorted from them (not recorded which). The source of these receptors is a man between 18 and 35 years old who had mild COVID-19 (a few samples of this study predate the infection). Cell type and time point are not known.

V and J are TRBV10-3 and TRBJ2-3, with 11 bases matching TRBD2. Germline trimming cut 6 bases from V and 1 base from J; bases unmatched to any gene: 3. This CDR3 region has 15 residues. Germline V gene sequence: CDR1 ENHRY, CDR2 SYGVKD. DNA for the CDR3: TGTGCCATCAGAACGACTAGCGGGGGCACAGATACGCAGTATTTT. Its translation: CAIRTTSGGTDTQYF.

The chain carries TRBV5-1 and TRBJ1-1; 11 nucleotides line up with TRBD1. Germline V gene data show CDR1 as SGHRS and CDR2 as YFSETQ. The CDR3 loop spans 14 amino acids. The ends lost 4 bases at V and 5 bases at J; junction bases unmatched: 4. The CDR3 is CASSKDRGQTEAFF. Written as DNA, the CDR3 is TGCGCCAGCAGCAAGGACAGGGGGCAAACTGAAGCTTTCTTT.

The V call is TRBV19, the J call TRBJ1-5; tentatively, D is TRBD1 (5 bases). V lost 11 bases and J 7 bases, leaving 12 bases between the germline ends. The germline gives CDR1 LNHDA, CDR2 SQIVND (reference sequence). The CDR3 contains 11 residues. CDR3 sequence reads: CAVGGGQPQHF. The CDR3 DNA reads as TGTGCCGTTGGGGGGGGGCAGCCCCAGCATTTT. Full variable domain (rest looked up from reference TRBV19 and TRBJ1-5): DGGITQSPKYLFRKEGQNVTLSCEQNLNHDAMYWYRQDPGQGLRLIYYSQIVNDFQKGDIAEGYSVSREKKESFPLTVTSAQKNPTAFYLCAVGGGQPQHFGDGTRLSIL.

This clonotype was detected once. One junction end does not reproduce the germline sequence, and a read error may be involved. The gene calls are TRBV11-3 and TRBJ2-1, with TRBD1 identical over 12 bases. Germline CDR1 reads SGHNT; CDR2 reads YENEEA. The CDR3 spans 16 residues. CDR3 nucleotides: TGTGCCAGCAGCTCCGGCGGGACAGGGGGCTACTATGAGCAGTTCTTC. It is translated as CASSSGGTGGYYEQFF. Combining the CDR3 with reference TRBV11-3 and TRBJ2-1 gives the whole variable domain EAGVVQSPRYKIIEKKQPVAFWCNPISGHNTLYWYLQNLGQGPELLIRYENEEAVDDSQLPKDRFSAERLKGVDSTLKIQPAELGDSAVYLCASSSGGTGGYYEQFFGPGTRLTVL.

The chain has TRBV4-1 and TRBJ2-5; D unresolved. V shed 4 bases and J shed 5 bases, with 17 bases lying between them. The germline gives CDR1 MGHRA, CDR2 YSYEKL. The length of the CDR3 is 15 residues. The chain's CDR3 is CASSPEADGRETQYF. CDR3 DNA sequence: TGCGCCAGCAGCCCCGAGGCGGACGGGCGGGAGACCCAGTACTTC.

This clonotype was counted between two and nine times. The chain is built from TRBV5-1 and TRBJ1-2; D gene uncertain. CDR1 is SGHRS, CDR2 YFSETQ, per germline. Trimming removed 0 bases from V and 7 bases from J, with 10 bases in between. The CDR3 length is 13 residues. As DNA, the CDR3 is TGCGCCAGCAGCTTGGAAGGCGGCTCTGGCTACACCTTC. Translation gives CASSLEGGSGYTF.

To note about this clonotype: Given a much more abundant clone one base away, this may be a read error. The chain has TRBV7-9 and TRBJ1-1; no reliable D call. Looked up from germline, CDR1 is SEHNR and CDR2 is FQNEAQ (reference sequence). CDR3 length equals 12 residues. This CDR3 is CASSPHSTEAYF. In nucleotides, the CDR3 is TGTGCCAGCAGCCCCCACAGCACTGAAGCTTACTTT.

This clonotype occurred a few times. The gene calls are TRBV28 and TRBJ2-3; TRBD1 is a possible D gene (5 bases). V was cut by 3 bases and J by 3 bases, with 10 bases left in between. The CDR3 is 14 residues long. Per germline, CDR1 MDHEN and CDR2 SYDVKM. The CDR3 DNA reads as TGTGCCAGCAGTTTTTCACAGGCAACAGATACGCAGTATTTT. It specifies CASSFSQATDTQYF.

This clonotype was observed a handful of times. The chain combines TRBV5-1 with TRBJ2-5; the match to TRBD1 covers 8 bases. The V gene end was trimmed by 3 bases and the J gene end by 6 bases; junction bases not matched to a gene: 4. Germline V gene data show CDR1 as SGHRS and CDR2 as YFSETQ. The CDR3 is made up of 13 amino acids. The CDR3 reads CASSSAGGKTQYF. Written as DNA, the CDR3 is TGCGCCAGCAGCTCCGCAGGGGGCAAGACCCAGTACTTC. The full variable domain, in which reference TRBV5-1 and TRBJ2-5 provide the parts outside the CDR3, is KAGVTQTPRYLIKTRGQQVTLSCSPISGHRSVSWYQQTPGQGLQFLFEYFSETQRNKGNFPGRFSGRQFSNSRSEMNVSTLELGDSALYLCASSSAGGKTQYFGPGTRLLVL.

In regard to this clonotype: One end of the junction does not line up with germline, which may come from a read error. The V call is TRBV7-8, the J call TRBJ1-1; the D is unclear. From germline, CDR1 is SGHVS and CDR2 FQNEAQ. The CDR3 runs to 14 residues. In nucleotides, the CDR3 is TGTGCCAGCAGCTTAACCCGGACGGGCACTGTAGCTTTCTTT. Translation: CASSLTRTGTVAFF.